These 18 T cell receptor beta chains came from one sample sequenced in a study of blood T cell repertoires in COVID-19. Produced via immunoSEQ multiplex PCR; TCRdb's table is partial and in-frame only. Found here are some 370,000 clones, 80% to 90% of them singletons; the top ten hold roughly 1.2%. The specimen sequenced was peripheral blood. All receptors come from a man in his forties with acute or convalescent COVID-19.

On this clone: The sample has other DNA sequences that encode this CDR3 too. The gene calls are TRBV9 and TRBJ1-3; a weak D match, TRBD1 (6 bases). The CDR3 spans 14 residues. Looked up from germline, CDR1 is SGDLS and CDR2 is YYNGEE. Trimming cost V 0 bases and J 4 bases, with 8 bases left between them. The CDR3 coding sequence is TGTGCCAGCAGCGTAGGAGGGACAGGAAACACCATATATTTT. Translating gives CASSVGGTGNTIYF.

The chain uses TRBV14 and TRBJ2-7; D is unresolved. V lost 4 bases, J lost 2 bases, and 15 bases lay in between. The CDR3 spans 15 residues. Germline assignment: CDR1 SGHDN and CDR2 FVKESK. The CDR3: CASSPYREDAYEQYF. The CDR3, as DNA: TGTGCCAGCAGCCCTTACAGAGAAGACGCCTACGAGCAGTACTTC.

This rearrangement joins TRBV11-1 to TRBJ1-6, with a tentative D call TRBD1 (5 bases). Per the germline V gene, CDR1 is SGHAT and CDR2 is FQDESV (reference sequence). V lost 5 bases, J lost 6 bases, and 11 bases lay in between. This CDR3 is 14 amino acids long. Written as DNA, the CDR3 is TGTGCCAGCAGCAAGACAGAATCTAATTCACCCCTCCACTTT. Translating gives CASSKTESNSPLHF.

This chain links TRBV29-1 with TRBJ1-2, with 7 bases that match TRBD1. The trim removed 5 bases at V and 4 bases at J, leaving 4 bases unmatched. Germline loops: CDR1 SQVTM, CDR2 ANQGSEA. The CDR3 contains 12 residues. The CDR3 region is CSVYQGGYGYTF. The CDR3 DNA sequence: TGCAGCGTTTATCAGGGGGGCTATGGCTACACCTTC.

This clone turned up a few times. This rearrangement joins TRBV18 to TRBJ1-1; D possibly corresponds to TRBD1 (5 bases). With 2 bases removed from V and 2 bases from J, the gap between germline ends came to 12 bases. The CDR3 covers 15 residues. Germline V gene sequence: CDR1 KGHSH, CDR2 LQKENI. The CDR3 DNA reads TGTGCCAGCTCACCATGGCAGGGTGGTAACACTGAAGCTTTCTTT. Protein: CASSPWQGGNTEAFF.

The chain uses TRBV28 and TRBJ1-2; D not resolved. The CDR3 spans 12 residues. With 6 bases removed from V and 5 bases from J, the gap between germline ends came to 10 bases. CDR1 and CDR2 from the germline V gene are MDHEN and SYDVKM. CDR3 DNA sequence: TGTGCCAGCAGACCAGGATGGTATGGCTACACCTTC. Protein product: CASRPGWYGYTF.

This clone has just a few counts. This chain connects TRBV5-1 to TRBJ1-6; possible D gene TRBD1, 5 bases. Germline assignment: CDR1 SGHRS and CDR2 YFSETQ. With 4 bases removed from V and 6 bases from J, the gap between germline ends came to 14 bases. The CDR3 is made up of 15 amino acids. The CDR3 DNA follows: TGCGCCAGCAGCAGAACGGGGGACTCTAATTCACCCCTCCACTTT. Translation gives CASSRTGDSNSPLHF.

The rearrangement uses TRBV6-5 and TRBJ1-2; TRBD1 might be the D (6 bases). V lost 2 bases and J 6 bases, leaving 10 bases between the germline ends. The germline gives CDR1 MNHEY, CDR2 SVGAGI. The CDR3 is 13 residues long. The CDR3 is CASSYTQGNGYTF. CDR3 DNA sequence: TGTGCCAGCAGTTACACGCAGGGGAATGGCTACACCTTC.

The chain joins TRBV11-2 to TRBJ2-3; 7 bases agree with TRBD2. Germline CDR1 and CDR2: SGHAT and FQNNGV. With V trimmed by 1 base and J by 0 bases, 1 base remained unmatched. The CDR3 is made up of 15 amino acids. CDR3 in DNA: TGTGCCAGCAGCTTAGGGACTAGTAGCACAGATACGCAGTATTTT. This gives the protein CASSLGTSSTDTQYF.

The genes are TRBV3-1 (or the pseudogene TRBV3-2) and TRBJ1-4, with a tentative D call TRBD1 (6 bases). The CDR3 is 16 amino acids. CDR1 and CDR2 (germline): LGHDT, YNNKEL (reference sequence). Trimming cost V 4 bases and J 3 bases, with 15 bases left between them. The CDR3 DNA reads as TGTGCCAGCAGCCTGGCGGGGGGCGCGTCTAATGAAAAACTGTTTTTT. It is translated as CASSLAGGASNEKLFF.

The CDR3 reads CASGPTGSEQYF. The CDR3 nucleotides read TGCGCCAGCGGACCGACAGGGAGCGAGCAGTACTTC. The gene calls are TRBV5-1 and TRBJ2-7; 7 bases line up with TRBD1. Per germline, CDR1 SGHRS and CDR2 YFSETQ. V was clipped by 7 bases and J by 6 bases; unmatched bases: 7. The CDR3 runs to 12 residues. The full variable domain, completed using reference TRBV5-1 and TRBJ2-7, is KAGVTQTPRYLIKTRGQQVTLSCSPISGHRSVSWYQQTPGQGLQFLFEYFSETQRNKGNFPGRFSGRQFSNSRSEMNVSTLELGDSALYLCASGPTGSEQYFGPGTRLTVT.

In DNA, the CDR3 is TGCAGCGTGAGTAGCGGGAGGACCACAGATACGCAGTATTTT. Translated, it gives CSVSSGRTTDTQYF. V is TRBV29-1 and J is TRBJ2-3; TRBD2 aligns across 10 bases. This CDR3 comprises 14 residues. Germline CDR1 reads SQVTM; CDR2 reads ANQGSEA. V was clipped by 6 bases and J by 2 bases; unmatched bases: 5.

V usage is TRBV2 and J usage is TRBJ2-7; D might be TRBD2 (5 bases). Germline V gene lookup returns CDR1 SNHLY and CDR2 FYNNEI. The V and J ends lost 7 bases and 3 bases respectively, with 10 bases between them. This CDR3 spans 12 amino acids. The CDR3 reads CASTLARYEQYF. The DNA of the CDR3 is TGTGCCAGCACCCTAGCACGCTACGAGCAGTACTTC.

This clone was recorded once. The chain recombines TRBV6-5 with TRBJ1-1; 8 positions agree with TRBD1. CDR3 length: 13 residues. The J segment lost 4 bases and the V segment lost 7 bases, leaving 5 bases of the junction unmatched. The V gene's germline CDR1 is MNHEY and CDR2 SVGAGI. The CDR3 here is CASNGQGGTEAFF. The CDR3 DNA reads as TGTGCCAGCAACGGACAGGGTGGCACTGAAGCTTTCTTT.

This clone appeared once. The chain recombines TRBV19 with TRBJ1-5; 8 bases are a match to TRBD1. With 1 base clipped from V and 6 bases from J, the junction kept 5 bases outside the gene matches. The CDR3 extends over 15 amino acids. Per germline, CDR1 LNHDA and CDR2 SQIVND (reference sequence). The CDR3 spells CASSIGRGLFQPQHF. The CDR3 nucleotides are TGTGCCAGTAGTATAGGCAGGGGGCTGTTTCAGCCCCAGCATTTT.

This sequence joins TRBV27 and TRBJ1-2, with D perhaps TRBD1 (5 bases). Germline CDR1 is MNHEY and CDR2 is SMNVEV (reference sequence). This CDR3 has 14 amino acids. V lost 3 bases to trimming and J lost 0 bases, with 8 bases between them. CDR3 amino acids: CASSFGGANYGYTF. The CDR3 nucleotides read TGTGCCAGCAGTTTTGGGGGGGCTAACTATGGCTACACCTTC.

The chain links TRBV15 to TRBJ2-1, with a tentative D call TRBD2 (5 bases). The CDR3 consists of 12 residues. Deletions cut 1 base from V and 9 bases from J, with 7 bases between. The germline gives CDR1 LNHNV, CDR2 YYDKDF (reference sequence). This CDR3 reads CATSRASSEQFF. CDR3 bases: TGTGCCACCAGCAGAGCTAGCAGTGAGCAGTTCTTC.

This chain joins TRBV7-2 and TRBJ2-7, with 7 bases matching TRBD1. Germline-derived CDR1 and CDR2 are SGHTA and FQGNSA. The CDR3 covers 13 residues. With V trimmed by 2 bases and J by 6 bases, 4 bases remained unmatched. CDR3 loop: CASSLNRGGEQYF. Here the CDR3 DNA reads TGTGCCAGCAGCTTAAACAGGGGCGGCGAGCAGTACTTC.